The rows below give T cell receptor beta chains drawn from one sample of a study of T cell repertoires in cytomegalovirus infection. TCRdb reprocessed the reads with MiXCR, giving one entry per CDR3 protein. The table has roughly 630,000 distinct CDR3 sequences, less than 25% seen once. The specimen was CD8+ T cells from PBMCs. These receptors were obtained from a human donor in good health (CMV status not recorded). Some clones in this sample may be carry-over from other donors' samples. Both conserved end residues are part of each CDR3. The order of the fields is V gene, D gene, CDR3 length, J gene, clone size, CDR3 protein, CDR3 DNA. A D gene is named only where the DNA matches it firmly. A clone size is listed for some rows: how often the clone was seen (once, few, many), or a class if it is expanded.

v_call: TRBV14; d_call: -; cdr3_length: 15; j_call: TRBJ1-1; clone_size: -; cdr3_aa: CASSPAGADYTEAFF; cdr3_nt: TGTGCCAGCAGCCCTGCGGGGGCGGACTACACTGAAGCTTTCTTT
v_call: TRBV7-6; d_call: -; cdr3_length: 17; j_call: TRBJ2-1; clone_size: -; cdr3_aa: CASSLRLRDHTYNEQFF; cdr3_nt: TGTGCCAGCAGCCTACGTCTAAGGGACCATACCTACAATGAGCAGTTCTTC
v_call: TRBV6-2/TRBV6-3; d_call: TRBD1; cdr3_length: 16; j_call: TRBJ1-1; clone_size: -; cdr3_aa: CASSYEQGAIRDEAFF; cdr3_nt: TGTGCCAGCAGTTACGAGCAGGGGGCTATTAGGGATGAAGCTTTCTTT
v_call: TRBV10-3; d_call: -; cdr3_length: 13; j_call: TRBJ1-2; clone_size: few; cdr3_aa: CAITPGTIYGYTF; cdr3_nt: TGTGCCATCACCCCAGGGACGATCTATGGCTACACCTTC
v_call: TRBV2; d_call: TRBD1; cdr3_length: 14; j_call: TRBJ2-7; clone_size: -; cdr3_aa: CASPGQGGSYEQYF; cdr3_nt: TGTGCCAGCCCGGGACAGGGCGGATCCTACGAGCAGTACTTC
v_call: TRBV6-6; d_call: -; cdr3_length: 14; j_call: TRBJ2-1; clone_size: many; cdr3_aa: CASSYSYGGNEQFF; cdr3_nt: TGTGCCAGCAGTTACTCGTATGGTGGAAATGAGCAGTTCTTC
v_call: TRBV6-1; d_call: -; cdr3_length: 14; j_call: TRBJ2-3; clone_size: few; cdr3_aa: CASSEPLRWDTQYF; cdr3_nt: TGTGCCAGCAGTGAACCCCTTCGGTGGGATACGCAGTATTTT
v_call: TRBV10-3; d_call: -; cdr3_length: 13; j_call: TRBJ1-2; clone_size: few; cdr3_aa: CAIELPGGLGYTF; cdr3_nt: TGTGCCATCGAGCTCCCAGGTGGCTTGGGCTACACCTTC
v_call: TRBV20-1; d_call: TRBD2; cdr3_length: 19; j_call: TRBJ2-5; clone_size: -; cdr3_aa: CSVLASGGAVSREVETQYF; cdr3_nt: TGCAGTGTCCTAGCAAGCGGGGGGGCTGTATCTCGCGAAGTGGAGACCCAGTACTTC
v_call: TRBV28; d_call: -; cdr3_length: 13; j_call: TRBJ1-1; clone_size: -; cdr3_aa: CASDRGMNTEAFF; cdr3_nt: TGTGCCAGCGACCGTGGGATGAACACTGAAGCTTTCTTT
v_call: TRBV6-6; d_call: TRBD2; cdr3_length: 14; j_call: TRBJ2-5; clone_size: many; cdr3_aa: CASSYPGGTETQYF; cdr3_nt: TGTGCCAGCAGTTATCCGGGGGGGACGGAGACCCAGTACTTC
v_call: TRBV6-2/TRBV6-3; d_call: -; cdr3_length: 13; j_call: TRBJ1-2; clone_size: -; cdr3_aa: CASSGTRSGDYTF; cdr3_nt: TGTGCCAGCAGCGGGACGCGGAGCGGTGACTACACCTTC
v_call: TRBV6-2/TRBV6-3; d_call: -; cdr3_length: 12; j_call: TRBJ1-1; clone_size: -; cdr3_aa: CASSYDSLEAFF; cdr3_nt: TGTGCCAGCAGTTACGACAGCCTTGAAGCTTTCTTT
v_call: TRBV4-1; d_call: -; cdr3_length: 14; j_call: TRBJ2-5; clone_size: many; cdr3_aa: CASSQDSVWETQYF; cdr3_nt: TGCGCCAGCAGCCAAGATAGTGTCTGGGAGACCCAGTACTTC
v_call: TRBV25-1; d_call: -; cdr3_length: 11; j_call: TRBJ2-2; clone_size: few; cdr3_aa: CATLAGGELFF; cdr3_nt: TGTGCCACATTAGCCGGGGGGGAGCTGTTTTTT
v_call: TRBV29-1; d_call: -; cdr3_length: 15; j_call: TRBJ2-1; clone_size: -; cdr3_aa: CSGEFWDRSYNEQFF; cdr3_nt: TGCAGCGGTGAATTTTGGGATCGCTCCTACAATGAGCAGTTCTTC
v_call: TRBV6-5; d_call: -; cdr3_length: 17; j_call: TRBJ2-3; clone_size: -; cdr3_aa: CASSYRGATVPTDTQYF; cdr3_nt: TGTGCCAGCAGTTACCGGGGAGCCACAGTACCCACAGATACGCAGTATTTT
v_call: TRBV29-1; d_call: TRBD1; cdr3_length: 12; j_call: TRBJ1-1; clone_size: -; cdr3_aa: CSVRTGDKLAFF; cdr3_nt: TGCAGCGTTCGGACAGGGGATAAGTTAGCTTTCTTT
v_call: TRBV12-3/TRBV12-4; d_call: -; cdr3_length: 13; j_call: TRBJ1-1; clone_size: few; cdr3_aa: CASILGKNTEAFF; cdr3_nt: TGTGCCAGCATCTTGGGCAAGAACACTGAAGCTTTCTTT
v_call: TRBV28; d_call: -; cdr3_length: 16; j_call: TRBJ1-1; clone_size: many; cdr3_aa: CASSLQGSVRGTEAFF; cdr3_nt: TGTGCCAGCAGTTTACAGGGGTCCGTACGTGGTACTGAAGCTTTCTTT
v_call: TRBV4-1; d_call: TRBD1; cdr3_length: 16; j_call: TRBJ1-5; clone_size: -; cdr3_aa: CASSHDPDRGNQPQHF; cdr3_nt: TGCGCCAGCAGCCATGACCCGGACAGGGGTAATCAGCCCCAGCATTTT
v_call: TRBV14; d_call: TRBD2; cdr3_length: 16; j_call: TRBJ2-1; clone_size: -; cdr3_aa: CASSQYGGGSYNEQFF; cdr3_nt: TGTGCCAGCAGCCAGTACGGGGGGGGCTCCTACAATGAGCAGTTCTTC
v_call: TRBV7-9; d_call: -; cdr3_length: 17; j_call: TRBJ2-5; clone_size: many; cdr3_aa: CASSSSGPEWEEETQYF; cdr3_nt: TGTGCCAGCAGCTCTTCCGGGCCGGAGTGGGAGGAAGAGACCCAGTACTTC
v_call: TRBV7-6; d_call: -; cdr3_length: 15; j_call: TRBJ2-5; clone_size: -; cdr3_aa: CASSQWAGWEETQYF; cdr3_nt: TGTGCTAGCAGCCAGTGGGCAGGGTGGGAAGAGACCCAGTACTTC
v_call: TRBV12-3/TRBV12-4; d_call: TRBD1; cdr3_length: 13; j_call: TRBJ1-1; clone_size: -; cdr3_aa: CASNPTGSGEAFF; cdr3_nt: TGTGCCAGCAACCCGACAGGGAGCGGTGAAGCTTTCTTT
v_call: TRBV7-2; d_call: TRBD1; cdr3_length: 15; j_call: TRBJ1-5; clone_size: many; cdr3_aa: CASSRGTGSNQPQHF; cdr3_nt: TGTGCCAGCAGCCGAGGGACAGGGAGCAATCAGCCCCAGCATTTT
v_call: TRBV2; d_call: -; cdr3_length: 15; j_call: TRBJ2-6; clone_size: few; cdr3_aa: CASGYGGLAANVLTF; cdr3_nt: TGTGCCAGCGGGTACGGGGGCTTGGCGGCCAACGTCCTGACTTTC
v_call: TRBV7-3; d_call: -; cdr3_length: 15; j_call: TRBJ2-3; clone_size: -; cdr3_aa: CASSPAGDGRDMQYF; cdr3_nt: TGTGCCAGCAGCCCCGCCGGGGATGGGAGAGATATGCAGTATTTT
v_call: TRBV7-2; d_call: -; cdr3_length: 17; j_call: TRBJ2-2; clone_size: many; cdr3_aa: CASSLGGRGQNTGELFF; cdr3_nt: TGTGCCAGCAGCTTAGGGGGGCGGGGGCAGAACACCGGGGAGCTGTTTTTT
v_call: TRBV7-3; d_call: -; cdr3_length: 13; j_call: TRBJ2-1; clone_size: many; cdr3_aa: CASSLEKGVEQFF; cdr3_nt: TGTGCCAGCAGCCTGGAAAAGGGGGTTGAGCAGTTCTTC
v_call: TRBV7-9; d_call: TRBD1; cdr3_length: 15; j_call: TRBJ1-2; clone_size: -; cdr3_aa: CASSRDRGSVYGYTF; cdr3_nt: TGTGCCAGCAGCCGAGACAGGGGGAGCGTCTATGGCTACACCTTC
v_call: TRBV6-1; d_call: -; cdr3_length: 15; j_call: TRBJ2-3; clone_size: -; cdr3_aa: CASSKRQSSTDTQYF; cdr3_nt: TGTGCCAGCAGTAAAAGACAGTCTAGCACAGATACGCAGTATTTT
v_call: TRBV4-1; d_call: -; cdr3_length: 15; j_call: TRBJ2-1; clone_size: -; cdr3_aa: CTSSQGLLGGVEQFF; cdr3_nt: TGCACCAGCAGCCAAGGGCTTTTAGGGGGGGTTGAGCAGTTCTTC
v_call: TRBV28; d_call: -; cdr3_length: 15; j_call: TRBJ2-2; clone_size: -; cdr3_aa: CASIPSVFDTGELFF; cdr3_nt: TGTGCCAGCATCCCTAGCGTATTCGACACCGGGGAGCTGTTTTTT
v_call: TRBV19; d_call: -; cdr3_length: 14; j_call: TRBJ1-1; clone_size: -; cdr3_aa: CASSIDLDNFEAFF; cdr3_nt: TGTGCCAGTAGTATAGACCTGGACAATTTCGAAGCTTTCTTT
v_call: TRBV2; d_call: -; cdr3_length: 14; j_call: TRBJ1-2; clone_size: few; cdr3_aa: CASPSPSRVDGYTF; cdr3_nt: TGTGCCAGTCCCTCCCCAAGCAGGGTTGATGGCTACACCTTC
v_call: TRBV20-1; d_call: TRBD1; cdr3_length: 16; j_call: TRBJ2-1; clone_size: few; cdr3_aa: CSARDLLRGTYNEQFF; cdr3_nt: TGCAGTGCTAGAGATCTCCTCAGGGGGACCTACAATGAGCAGTTCTTC
v_call: TRBV20-1; d_call: -; cdr3_length: 15; j_call: TRBJ2-7; clone_size: once; cdr3_aa: CSATLSVWDAREQYF; cdr3_nt: TGCAGTGCAACCCTTTCTGTGTGGGACGCGCGGGAGCAGTACTTC
v_call: TRBV12-3/TRBV12-4; d_call: -; cdr3_length: 14; j_call: TRBJ2-7; clone_size: many; cdr3_aa: CASSLRDGPYEQYF; cdr3_nt: TGTGCCAGCAGCCTCCGGGACGGGCCCTACGAGCAGTACTTC
v_call: TRBV7-2; d_call: TRBD1; cdr3_length: 16; j_call: TRBJ2-1; clone_size: many; cdr3_aa: CASSSPRDRVYNEQFF; cdr3_nt: TGTGCCAGCAGCTCACCCCGGGACAGGGTTTACAATGAGCAGTTCTTC
v_call: TRBV7-6; d_call: -; cdr3_length: 12; j_call: TRBJ1-1; clone_size: many; cdr3_aa: CASSAEVGGAFF; cdr3_nt: TGTGCCAGCAGCGCGGAGGTAGGGGGAGCTTTCTTT
v_call: TRBV20-1; d_call: -; cdr3_length: 13; j_call: TRBJ2-5; clone_size: few; cdr3_aa: CSAREADQETQYF; cdr3_nt: TGCAGTGCTAGAGAGGCAGACCAAGAGACCCAGTACTTC
v_call: TRBV6-5; d_call: -; cdr3_length: 13; j_call: TRBJ1-1; clone_size: -; cdr3_aa: CASSRGPYTEAFF; cdr3_nt: TGTGCCAGCAGTAGAGGGCCCTACACTGAAGCTTTCTTT
v_call: TRBV2; d_call: -; cdr3_length: 13; j_call: TRBJ2-7; clone_size: few; cdr3_aa: CASEEVLGYEQYF; cdr3_nt: TGTGCTAGCGAGGAGGTCCTTGGGTACGAGCAGTACTTC
v_call: TRBV27; d_call: -; cdr3_length: 11; j_call: TRBJ2-3; clone_size: -; cdr3_aa: CATRFSDTQYF; cdr3_nt: TGTGCCACCCGGTTTTCAGATACGCAGTATTTT
v_call: TRBV20-1; d_call: -; cdr3_length: 11; j_call: TRBJ1-2; clone_size: few; cdr3_aa: CSARVSYGYTF; cdr3_nt: TGCAGTGCTAGAGTGAGTTATGGCTACACCTTC
v_call: TRBV29-1; d_call: -; cdr3_length: 12; j_call: TRBJ1-2; clone_size: -; cdr3_aa: CSGRGPAYGYTF; cdr3_nt: TGCAGCGGACGGGGGCCGGCCTATGGCTACACCTTC
v_call: TRBV4-3; d_call: -; cdr3_length: 14; j_call: TRBJ1-2; clone_size: -; cdr3_aa: CASSQYTLSQGYTF; cdr3_nt: TGCGCCAGCAGCCAATACACCCTTTCACAAGGCTACACCTTC
v_call: TRBV5-1; d_call: -; cdr3_length: 17; j_call: TRBJ1-2; clone_size: many; cdr3_aa: CASSSPARGPTDYGYTF; cdr3_nt: TGCGCCAGCAGCTCACCGGCCAGGGGCCCCACCGATTATGGCTACACCTTC
v_call: TRBV27; d_call: -; cdr3_length: 13; j_call: TRBJ1-5; clone_size: -; cdr3_aa: CASSLSGHQPQHF; cdr3_nt: TGTGCCAGCAGTTTATCAGGGCATCAGCCCCAGCATTTT